Listed below are T cell receptor beta chains from one sample, sequenced in a study of blood T cell repertoires in COVID-19. The protocol was immunoSEQ multiplex PCR, while the TCRdb copy is restricted to in-frame clones and leaves out a portion. The sample consists of around 100,000 clones, 80% to 95% of them appearing once. The material sequenced was peripheral blood. These receptors came from a man aged 50 to 59 with active COVID-19. Each CDR3 is given with its conserved first and last residue. The D gene is left open where the match is weak.

D gene	V gene	J gene	CDR3 protein	CDR3 DNA
-	TRBV7-2	TRBJ2-7	CASSLSRGTVLPVGEQYF	TGTGCCAGCAGCCTCTCCCGAGGAACTGTCCTCCCCGTGGGTGAGCAGTACTTC
TRBD2	TRBV19	TRBJ2-1	CASSIDPLLAGGRNEQFF	TGTGCCAGTAGTATAGATCCCTTACTAGCGGGAGGGAGGAATGAGCAGTTCTTC
TRBD1	TRBV12-3/TRBV12-4	TRBJ2-3	CASSLGQGPMYF	TGTGCCAGCAGTTTGGGACAGGGCCCTATGTATTTT
TRBD2	TRBV6-5	TRBJ2-1	CASQRDYYNEQFF	TGTGCCAGCCAGAGGGACTACTACAATGAGCAGTTCTTC
TRBD1	TRBV5-6	TRBJ1-4	CASSIGTVIFEEKLFF	TGTGCCAGCAGCATAGGGACAGTAATTTTTGAAGAAAAACTGTTTTTT
-	TRBV7-8	TRBJ1-4	CASSTVGGGNEKLFF	TGTGCCAGCAGCACAGTGGGGGGGGGTAATGAAAAACTGTTTTTT
-	TRBV7-9	TRBJ2-5	CASSRGTAETQYF	TGTGCCAGCAGCCGGGGGACAGCAGAGACCCAGTACTTC
TRBD1	TRBV19	TRBJ1-2	CASSRKTGTGGYTF	TGTGCCAGTAGTAGGAAGACCGGGACAGGGGGCTACACCTTC
-	TRBV19	TRBJ2-3	CASSKGDGTDTQYF	TGTGCCAGTAGTAAAGGGGATGGCACAGATACGCAGTATTTT
TRBD1	TRBV12-3/TRBV12-4	TRBJ1-3	CASSRDSGNTIYF	TGTGCCAGCAGCCGGGACAGTGGAAACACCATATATTTT
TRBD2	TRBV5-5	TRBJ2-1	CASSLGLALNEQFF	TGTGCCAGCAGCTTGGGACTAGCACTAAATGAGCAGTTCTTC
TRBD2	TRBV6-6	TRBJ2-7	CASSYSDSGYSYEQYF	TGTGCCAGCAGTTACTCGGATAGCGGGTACTCCTACGAGCAGTACTTC
-	TRBV5-8	TRBJ1-5	CASSFSGNQPQHF	TGTGCCAGCAGCTTTAGTGGCAATCAGCCCCAGCATTTT
-	TRBV27	TRBJ2-1	CASSLVVGLPNEQFF	TGTGCCAGCAGTTTAGTCGTAGGACTTCCTAATGAGCAGTTCTTC
-	TRBV27	TRBJ2-2	CASSLSYNTGELFF	TGTGCCAGCAGTTTATCCTACAACACCGGGGAGCTGTTTTTT
TRBD2	TRBV24-1	TRBJ2-2	CATSESGRGPAGELFF	TGTGCCACCAGTGAAAGTGGGAGGGGACCCGCCGGGGAGCTGTTTTTT
-	TRBV3-1/TRBV3-2	TRBJ2-5	CASSAEARGIQETQYF	TGTGCCAGCAGCGCAGAGGCCCGGGGGATCCAAGAGACCCAGTACTTC
TRBD1	TRBV24-1	TRBJ1-2	CATSDRGTNYGYTF	TGTGCCACCAGCGACAGGGGCACTAACTATGGCTACACCTTC
TRBD1	TRBV10-2	TRBJ2-6	CASRTGGGGGANVLTF	TGCGCCAGCAGGACAGGGGGCGGCGGTGGGGCCAACGTCCTGACTTTC
-	TRBV5-8	TRBJ2-3	CASSASGASTDTQYF	TGTGCCAGCAGCGCAAGTGGGGCTAGCACAGATACGCAGTATTTT
-	TRBV5-6	TRBJ2-7	CASSNVNQYEQYF	TGTGCCAGCAGCAATGTTAACCAGTACGAGCAGTACTTC
-	TRBV7-3	TRBJ2-7	CASSLVQENYEQYF	TGTGCCAGCAGCTTAGTTCAGGAAAACTACGAGCAGTACTTC
-	TRBV29-1	TRBJ2-4	CSVVLWVGSAIQYF	TGCAGCGTTGTTCTCTGGGTCGGGTCAGCCATTCAGTACTTC
TRBD1	TRBV2	TRBJ1-6	CASRVGQGYGSPLHF	TGTGCCAGCAGGGTCGGACAGGGGTATGGTTCACCCCTCCACTTT
-	TRBV3-1/TRBV3-2	TRBJ1-5	CASSLRNQPQHF	TGTGCCAGCAGCCTTCGGAATCAGCCCCAGCATTTT
TRBD1	TRBV29-1	TRBJ2-3	CSVTSDRVRHTDTQYF	TGCAGCGTAACTTCAGACAGGGTGCGCCACACAGATACGCAGTATTTT
-	TRBV19	TRBJ1-1	CASSHQGPNTEAFF	TGTGCCAGTAGTCATCAGGGGCCGAACACTGAAGCTTTCTTT
TRBD1	TRBV24-1	TRBJ2-2	CATSYRGIGTGELFF	TGTGCCACCAGTTACAGGGGTATCGGCACCGGGGAGCTGTTTTTT
-	TRBV20-1	TRBJ1-1	CSARRDTEAFF	TGCAGTGCTCGCAGGGATACTGAAGCTTTCTTT
TRBD1	TRBV11-2	TRBJ2-5	CASSQDRGKQTQYF	TGTGCCAGCAGCCAGGACAGGGGGAAACAGACCCAGTACTTC